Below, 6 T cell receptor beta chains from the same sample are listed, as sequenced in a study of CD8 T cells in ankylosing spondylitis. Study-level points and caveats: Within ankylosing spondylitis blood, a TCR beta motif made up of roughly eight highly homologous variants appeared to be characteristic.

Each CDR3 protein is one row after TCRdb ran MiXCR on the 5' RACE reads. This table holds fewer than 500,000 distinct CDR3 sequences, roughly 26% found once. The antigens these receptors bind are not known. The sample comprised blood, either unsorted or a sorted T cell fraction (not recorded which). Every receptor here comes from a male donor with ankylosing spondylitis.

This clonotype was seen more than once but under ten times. Written as DNA, the CDR3 is TGCGCCAGCACACCTCAGGCGAACACCGGGGAGCTGTTTTTT. Translation: CASTPQANTGELFF. J is TRBJ2-2 and V is TRBV5-1; unclear D gene. The CDR3 has 14 residues. CDR1 and CDR2 (germline): SGHRS, YFSETQ. V was trimmed by 6 bases and J by 0 bases, leaving 9 bases between them.

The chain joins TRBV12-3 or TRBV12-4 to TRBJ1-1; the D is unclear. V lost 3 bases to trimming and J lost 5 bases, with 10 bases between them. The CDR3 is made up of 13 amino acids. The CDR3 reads CASSLIGKTEAFF. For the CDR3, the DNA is TGTGCCAGCAGTTTGATAGGAAAGACTGAAGCTTTCTTT.

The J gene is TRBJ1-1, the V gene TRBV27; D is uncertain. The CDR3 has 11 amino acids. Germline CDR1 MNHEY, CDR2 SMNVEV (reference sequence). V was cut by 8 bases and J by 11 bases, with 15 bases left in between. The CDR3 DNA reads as TGTGCCAGCTGGGAACAATCAAGGGCTTTCTTT. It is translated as CASWEQSRAFF.

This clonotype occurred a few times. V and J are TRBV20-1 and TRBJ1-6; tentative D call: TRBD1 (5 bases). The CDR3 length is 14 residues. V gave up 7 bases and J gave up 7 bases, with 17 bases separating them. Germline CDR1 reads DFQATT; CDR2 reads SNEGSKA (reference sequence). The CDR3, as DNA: TGCAGTGGGGTCGCCGGGACGGTGAATTCACCCCTCCACTTT. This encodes CSGVAGTVNSPLHF.

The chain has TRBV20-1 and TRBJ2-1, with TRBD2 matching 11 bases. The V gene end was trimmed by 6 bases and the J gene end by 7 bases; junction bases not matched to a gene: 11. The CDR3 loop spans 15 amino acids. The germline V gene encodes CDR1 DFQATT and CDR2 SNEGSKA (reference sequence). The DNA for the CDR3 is TGCAGTGCCCCCGAGCGGGCTAGCGGGAGGAATGAGCAGTTCTTC. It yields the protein CSAPERASGRNEQFF.

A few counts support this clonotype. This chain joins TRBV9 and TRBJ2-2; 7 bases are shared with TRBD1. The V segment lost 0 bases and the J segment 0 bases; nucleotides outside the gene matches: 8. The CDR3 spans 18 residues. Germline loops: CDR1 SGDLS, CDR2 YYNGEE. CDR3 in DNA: TGTGCCAGCAGCGTAGCCCCTCCCGGGACAGCGAACACCGGGGAGCTGTTTTTT. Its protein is CASSVAPPGTANTGELFF.